This note documents a single T cell receptor (beta chain) sequence. No cognate antigen has been identified for it. No base quality information exists; no much larger clone differs at one position. From its cysteine to its phenylalanine, the CDR3 spans 13 amino acids. The DNA shown is the 39-base CDR3, in frame from base 1. The germline V gene supplies CDR1 MDHEN and CDR2 SYDVKM. V and J lose 7 bases and 4 bases, and a span of 13 bases separates them. TCR CDR3 regions were amplified from genomic DNA by multiplex PCR using the deep immunoSEQ assay. Extracted genomic DNA from each cell subset was spread evenly across all wells of several immunoSEQ 96-well plates, with each plate serving as a replicate. Each replicate PCR for unsorted PBMC received about 0.3 ug genomic DNA, equal to tens of thousands of T cell genomes. Ten immunoSEQ deep assay plates were used to sequence unsorted PBMC genomic DNA. Purified libraries were measured with a Qubit 3.0 fluorometer, size-checked on a Bioanalyzer 2100, and measured again with the KAPA Library Quantification kit. Each immunoSEQ 96-well plate was sequenced on its own single-read 150-cycle Illumina NextSeq 550 flow cell. Concerning the study's data processing: Because the immunoSEQ output included only junctional sequences and no quality scores, the filtering could not be the same as the filtering used for full-length reads. Sequences were annotated with PyIR, a Python wrapper for IgBLAST v1.9, using IMGT germline references to assign V/J genes and CDR3. Reads were filtered out if the reads had weak V/J assignments (E-value above 1e-6), no CDR3, stop codons, out-of-frame junctions, or ambiguous translated residues. A V3J clonotype was defined by an identical inferred V gene, J gene, and CDR3 amino acid sequence. The percentage overlap between two repertoires was calculated by dividing the number of shared unique clonotypes by the size of the smaller repertoire. Three approaches were used to assess repertoire richness: RTK rarefaction, the Chao1 estimator, and Recon v2.1 estimates of unobserved clonotypes. TCRdb provides this immuneACCESS table in a form limited to in-frame rearrangements. Some clones are lacking; in checked studies, under half of them reflect an unresolved V gene, and why the rest are absent is not known. V and J calls plus clone size are reproduced from that table; the DNA served to infer D and trimming. The sample includes 500,000 to 650,000 clones, with around 81% observed a single time. The ten largest clones capture about 12% of the sample.

The data are from a study of shared clonotypes between healthy human individuals (dated by TCRdb to 2019 to 2021). About the investigation overall: The cohort comprised two women and three men aged 18 to 49 years. The study deeply sequenced blood TCR repertoires of about 5 healthy adults to estimate repertoire size and the extent of clonotype sharing between individuals. Per donor, leukapheresis produced somewhere between about 0.94 and 10 billion PBMCs. To increase sequencing depth and limit assay-specific biases, different laboratories used diverse techniques to prepare libraries and sequence TCR repertoires. General findings and caveats noted by the study authors: Sampling was restricted to blood, and TCR repertoires in tissues likely differ from the TCR repertoires found in blood. Pairwise subsampling led to the expectation that sequencing depth would affect the degree of clonotype sharing among donors. The genetic and exposure-history diversity represented was limited by the small number of donors.

The donors were healthy, HIV-negative adults who had no recently reported acute infections or vaccinations. Only Caucasian adults living in Nashville, Tennessee, USA were represented among the donors. For unsorted samples, around 90 million PBMCs were counted, and genomic DNA was extracted using the QIAamp DNA Blood Mini kit. After blood collection by leukapheresis, PBMCs were isolated using Ficoll-Histopaque density gradient centrifugation and then cryopreserved in the vapor phase of liquid nitrogen. The sequence derives from a woman in her 40s in good health. Some clones in this sample may be carry-over from other donors' samples. Sequenced material: PBMCs. The rearranged segments are TRBV28 and TRBJ1-2; the D gene identity is not certain. The nucleotides read TGTGCCAGCAAAAACCCGGGGTCCTATGGCTACACCTTC. Translated, this is CASKNPGSYGYTF.